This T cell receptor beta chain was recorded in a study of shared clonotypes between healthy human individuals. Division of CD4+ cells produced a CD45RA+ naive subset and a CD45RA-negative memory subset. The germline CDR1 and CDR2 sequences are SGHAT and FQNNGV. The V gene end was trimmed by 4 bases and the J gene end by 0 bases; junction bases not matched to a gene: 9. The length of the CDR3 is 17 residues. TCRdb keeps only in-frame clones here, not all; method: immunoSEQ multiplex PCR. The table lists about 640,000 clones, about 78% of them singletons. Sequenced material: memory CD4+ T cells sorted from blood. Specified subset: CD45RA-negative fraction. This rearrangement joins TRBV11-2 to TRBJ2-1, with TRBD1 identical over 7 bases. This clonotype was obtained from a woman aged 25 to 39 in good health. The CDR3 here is CASSSKQGTSSYNEQFF. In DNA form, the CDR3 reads TGTGCCAGCAGCTCTAAACAGGGGACGAGCTCCTACAATGAGCAGTTCTTC.